Each of the 4 T cell receptor beta chains below was sequenced from the same sample in a study of glioma-infiltrating T cells. The iRepertoire nested amplicon-rescue multiplex PCR amplified TCR alpha and beta CDR3s from RNA. TCRdb ran MiXCR on the multiplex PCR reads and lists one entry per CDR3 protein. The sample shows more than 350,000 distinct CDR3 sequences, about 40% of them seen only once. The specimen was glioma tissue, nonneoplastic brain tissue, or PBMCs (not recorded which). All receptors come from a human donor with low-grade glioma or glioblastoma, undergoing nonglioma brain surgery, or in good health (not recorded which).

This clonotype was picked up a small number of times. The chain has TRBV7-8 and TRBJ2-1; 7 nucleotides align to TRBD2. There are 20 residues in the CDR3. CDR1 is SGHVS and CDR2 is FQNEAQ in the germline V gene. The J segment lost 0 bases and the V segment lost 4 bases, leaving 18 bases of the junction unmatched. The CDR3 region is CASSSPGASGWGSSYNEQFF. The CDR3 region has the DNA TGTGCCAGCAGCTCGCCTGGGGCTAGCGGTTGGGGCAGCTCCTACAATGAGCAGTTCTTC.

V usage is TRBV20-1 and J usage is TRBJ2-7; 7 bases align to TRBD2. V was pared by 2 bases and J by 3 bases, with 10 bases of the junction left unmatched. The CDR3 consists of 15 residues. Germline CDR1 reads DFQATT; CDR2 reads SNEGSKA (reference sequence). CDR3: CSARPGGGLIYEQYF. In DNA, the CDR3 is TGCAGTGCTAGACCTGGGGGGGGACTCATCTACGAGCAGTACTTC.

The chain joins TRBV4-3 to TRBJ2-3; 14 bases map to TRBD2. The CDR3 totals 16 residues. CDR1 is LGHNA and CDR2 is YSLEER in the germline V gene. J gave up 6 bases and V 3 bases, and 5 bases lay outside the gene matches. The CDR3: CASSQATSGRVDTQYF. For the CDR3, the DNA is TGCGCCAGCAGCCAGGCGACTAGCGGGAGGGTTGATACGCAGTATTTT.

V usage is TRBV20-1 and J usage is TRBJ1-1; D is undetermined. CDR1 is DFQATT, CDR2 SNEGSKA, per germline (reference sequence). V lost 4 bases, J lost 2 bases, and 14 bases lay in between. This CDR3 region has 14 residues. In nucleotides, the CDR3 is TGCAGTGCTATAGCTAGAGTGGGTAACACTGAAGCTTTCTTT. As protein: CSAIARVGNTEAFF.